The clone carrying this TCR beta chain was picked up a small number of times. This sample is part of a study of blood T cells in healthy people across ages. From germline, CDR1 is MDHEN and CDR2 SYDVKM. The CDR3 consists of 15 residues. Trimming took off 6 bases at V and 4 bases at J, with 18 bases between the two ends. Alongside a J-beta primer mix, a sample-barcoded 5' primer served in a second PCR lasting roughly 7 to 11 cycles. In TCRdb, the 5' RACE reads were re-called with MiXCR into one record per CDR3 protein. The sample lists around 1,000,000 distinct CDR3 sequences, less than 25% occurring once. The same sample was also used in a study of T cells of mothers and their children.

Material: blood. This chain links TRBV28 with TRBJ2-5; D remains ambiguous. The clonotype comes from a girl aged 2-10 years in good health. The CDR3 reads CASSPVGSVAETQYF. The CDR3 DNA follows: TGTGCCAGCAGCCCGGTAGGTTCGGTGGCAGAGACCCAGTACTTC.